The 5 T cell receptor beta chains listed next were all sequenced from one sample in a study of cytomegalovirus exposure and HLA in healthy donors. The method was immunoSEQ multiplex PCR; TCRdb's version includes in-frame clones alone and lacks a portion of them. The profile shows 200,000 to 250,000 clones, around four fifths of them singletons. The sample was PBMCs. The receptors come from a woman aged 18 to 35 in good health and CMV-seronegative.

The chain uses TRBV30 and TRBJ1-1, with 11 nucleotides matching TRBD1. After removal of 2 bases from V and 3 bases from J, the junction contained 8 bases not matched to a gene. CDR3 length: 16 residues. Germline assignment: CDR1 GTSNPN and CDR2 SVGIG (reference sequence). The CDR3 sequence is CAWSSTGTGGYTEAFF. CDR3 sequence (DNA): TGTGCCTGGAGTTCCACCGGGACAGGGGGTTACACTGAAGCTTTCTTT.

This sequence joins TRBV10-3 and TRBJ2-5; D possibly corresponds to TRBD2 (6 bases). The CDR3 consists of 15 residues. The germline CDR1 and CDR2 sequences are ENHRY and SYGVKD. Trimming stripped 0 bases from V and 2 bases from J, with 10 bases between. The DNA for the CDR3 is TGTGCCATCAGTGAGTCGATTGCGGGGCAAGAGACCCAGTACTTC. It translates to CAISESIAGQETQYF.

The CDR3 DNA follows: TGTGCCACCCACGGGACAGGCAATAGCAATCAGCCCCAGCATTTT. It encodes CATHGTGNSNQPQHF. V is TRBV10-3 and J is TRBJ1-5; 8 bases line up with TRBD1. The CDR3 has 15 residues. V shed 10 bases, J shed 0 bases, and the junction held 8 bases outside the gene matches. Germline CDR1 ENHRY, CDR2 SYGVKD.

CDR3 coding DNA: TGTGCCAGCAGCTTAGGGGCTCGTTATGGCTACACCTTC. Amino acids: CASSLGARYGYTF. The V call is TRBV7-3, the J call TRBJ1-2, with TRBD1 as a possible D gene (5 bases). CDR1 is SGHTA and CDR2 is FQGTGA in the germline V gene. CDR3 length: 13 residues. Trimming pared 2 bases from V and 5 bases from J, leaving 9 bases between.

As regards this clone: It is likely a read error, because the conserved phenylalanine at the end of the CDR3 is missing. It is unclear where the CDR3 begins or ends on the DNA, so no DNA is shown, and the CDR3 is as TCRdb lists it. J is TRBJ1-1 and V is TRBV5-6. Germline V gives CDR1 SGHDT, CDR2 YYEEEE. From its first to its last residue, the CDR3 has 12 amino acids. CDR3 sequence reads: CASSTRMRLYWV.